This TCR beta chain was found in a study of glioma-infiltrating T cells. Study conclusions and caveats: CDR3 overlap between tissue and blood was very small. Above-expected tissue-blood divergence occurred in all gliomas, most in low-grade ones.

CDR1 SGHDT and CDR2 YYEEEE come from the germline V gene. CDR3 length: 15 residues. Trimming pared 0 bases from V and 2 bases from J, leaving 10 bases between. This clonotype has a handful of counts. The target antigen is unknown. Amplification of TCR alpha and beta CDR3 regions from RNA used iRepertoire nested multiplex PCR. TCRdb redid the calling of the multiplex PCR reads with MiXCR, one entry per CDR3 protein. The data contain roughly 100,000 distinct CDR3 sequences, 25% to 35% of them singletons. The sequence was collected from a human donor with low-grade glioma or glioblastoma, undergoing nonglioma brain surgery, or in good health (not recorded which). What was sequenced was glioma tissue, nonneoplastic brain tissue, or PBMCs (not recorded which). V is TRBV5-6 and J is TRBJ2-3; tentatively, D is TRBD2 (6 bases). The CDR3: CASSLGRGFTDTQYF. CDR3 bases: TGTGCCAGCAGCTTGGGGAGGGGATTCACAGATACGCAGTATTTT. The complete variable domain, with remaining parts taken from reference TRBV5-6 and TRBJ2-3, reads DAGVTQSPTHLIKTRGQQVTLRCSPKSGHDTVSWYQQALGQGPQFIFQYYEEEERQRGNFPDRFSGHQFPNYSSELNVNALLLGDSALYLCASSLGRGFTDTQYFGPGTRLTVL.